What follows describes a single T cell receptor (beta chain). Its antigen remains unknown. The data stem from a study of vaccination and CD4 T cells after COVID-19. Sequencing of the DNA from cultured CD4+ T cells was carried out with the Oncomine TCR Beta short-read assay. Using its own MiXCR run on the PCR reads, TCRdb lists one record per CDR3 protein. The table includes 12,000 or so distinct CDR3 sequences, 20% detected once. With 3 bases removed from V and 2 bases from J, the gap between germline ends came to 11 bases. The CDR3 loop spans 14 amino acids. As to treatment: roughly ten-day PBMC culture with coronavirus spike peptide pools or control peptides (ViraFEST assay).

Sequencing was performed on CD4+ T cells from blood, cultured in vitro, taken before SARS-CoV-2 vaccination. This chain uses TRBV12-3 or TRBV12-4 with TRBJ2-7; tentative D call: TRBD2 (6 bases). The TCR originated in a human donor who received a COVID-19 vaccine. Here the CDR3 reads CASSFGDWTYEQYF. DNA of the CDR3: TGTGCCAGCAGTTTCGGGGACTGGACCTACGAGCAGTACTTC.